The 28 T cell receptor beta chains listed next were all sequenced from one sample in a study of blood T cell repertoires in COVID-19. TCRdb's copy holds only in-frame clones and misses some; the assay was immunoSEQ multiplex PCR. Of about 280,000 clones in the sample, 88% are singletons; the top ten hold 9.4%. The source material was peripheral blood. The receptor source for this set is a young man with active or convalescent COVID-19.

Details on this clone: Other DNA sequences in this specimen translate into the identical CDR3. This sequence joins TRBV6-5 and TRBJ1-1; D remains unclear. V lost 2 bases and J lost 1, with 8 bases in between. The CDR3 is made up of 14 amino acids. Germline values: CDR1 MNHEY, CDR2 SVGAGI. The CDR3 bases are TGTGCCAGCAGTTACGCCGGGGAGAACACTGAAGCTTTCTTT. Translating gives CASSYAGENTEAFF.

This chain uses TRBV10-3 with TRBJ2-3; D gene unclear. V lost 2 bases to trimming and J lost 0 bases, with 9 bases between them. CDR3 length: 15 amino acids. CDR1 is ENHRY and CDR2 is SYGVKD in the germline V gene. CDR3 sequence: CAISEAAGSTDTQYF. The CDR3, as DNA: TGTGCCATCAGTGAGGCTGCAGGAAGCACAGATACGCAGTATTTT.

This rearrangement joins TRBV5-5 to TRBJ1-2; D gene ambiguous. This CDR3 spans 12 amino acids. CDR1 is SGHKS, CDR2 YYEKEE, per germline (reference sequence). Trimming stripped 1 base from V and 4 bases from J, with 5 bases between. The CDR3 DNA reads TGTGCCAGCAGCTTGACGAGCTATGGCTACACCTTC. Protein: CASSLTSYGYTF.

The chain uses TRBV6-2 or TRBV6-3 and TRBJ2-6, with D possibly TRBD1 on 6 matching bases. The germline V gene encodes CDR1 MNHEY and CDR2 SVGEGT. CDR3 length: 17 residues. Deletions cut 2 bases from V and 3 bases from J, with 14 bases between. CDR3 amino acids: CASSYRQGSGGANVLTF. The CDR3 bases are TGTGCCAGCAGTTACAGGCAGGGGTCAGGTGGGGCCAACGTCCTGACTTTC.

The gene calls are TRBV28 and TRBJ2-1, with 12 bases aligning to TRBD2. CDR1 MDHEN and CDR2 SYDVKM come from the germline V gene. The CDR3 sequence is 14 residues long. V dropped 4 bases and J dropped 8; count of bases not matched to a gene: 3. The CDR3 protein is CASSSSGGAYEQFF. CDR3 bases: TGTGCCAGCAGTTCTAGCGGGGGGGCCTATGAGCAGTTCTTC.

The rearrangement joins TRBV19 to TRBJ2-3; possible D gene TRBD1, 6 bases. With 1 base removed from V and 1 base from J, the gap between germline ends came to 6 bases. The CDR3 spans 14 residues. CDR1 is LNHDA, CDR2 SQIVND, per germline (reference sequence). CDR3 DNA sequence: TGTGCCAGTAGTATAGGGACAGGCACAGATACGCAGTATTTT. Residues: CASSIGTGTDTQYF.

In this sample, this clone turned up a few times. The CDR3 loop reads CASSWGDTEAFF. The CDR3 nucleotides are TGTGCCAGCAGCTGGGGCGACACTGAAGCTTTCTTT. The V and J genes are TRBV5-6 and TRBJ1-1, with D perhaps TRBD1 (5 bases). Germline lookup yields CDR1 SGHDT and CDR2 YYEEEE. Trimming cost V 3 bases and J 3 bases, with 6 bases left between them. The CDR3 totals 12 residues.

J is TRBJ1-2 and V is TRBV29-1, with D maybe TRBD1 (5 bases). In germline, CDR1 is SQVTM, CDR2 ANQGSEA. Trimming cost V 7 bases and J 0 bases, with 12 bases left between them. The CDR3 spans 13 residues. This chain's CDR3 is CSATGLANYGYTF. The CDR3 region has the DNA TGCAGCGCTACAGGTTTAGCTAACTATGGCTACACCTTC.

V gene TRBV4-1 combines with J gene TRBJ1-5, with D possibly matching TRBD1 (5 bases). The V and J ends lost 4 bases and 7 bases respectively, with 17 bases between them. Germline loops: CDR1 MGHRA, CDR2 YSYEKL. This CDR3 region has 15 residues. CDR3: CASSLTGDSLQPQHF. CDR3 nucleotide sequence: TGCGCCAGCAGCCTTACCGGGGACTCATTACAGCCCCAGCATTTT.

The chain joins TRBV7-6 to TRBJ2-7; TRBD2 matches 13 bases. The trim removed 5 bases at V and 2 bases at J, leaving 9 bases unmatched. CDR1 SGHVS and CDR2 FNYEAQ come from the germline V gene. The CDR3 runs to 17 residues. CDR3 in DNA: TGTGCCAGCAGCCCGGGACTAGCGGGGTCTCGTCCCTACGAGCAGTACTTC. This encodes CASSPGLAGSRPYEQYF. The full variable domain, with the rest looked up from reference TRBV7-6 and TRBJ2-7, is GAGVSQSPRYKVTKRGQDVALRCDPISGHVSLYWYRQALGQGPEFLTYFNYEAQQDKSGLPNDRFSAERPEGSISTLTIQRTEQRDSAMYRCASSPGLAGSRPYEQYFGPGTRLTVT.

This chain uses TRBV5-6 with TRBJ2-7, with TRBD2 identical over 10 bases. Per germline, CDR1 SGHDT and CDR2 YYEEEE. The CDR3 spans 14 residues. V lost 4 bases, J lost 2 bases, and 3 bases stayed unmatched. The CDR3 reads CASSPGLAAYEQYF. CDR3 coding DNA: TGTGCCAGCAGCCCCGGACTAGCGGCCTACGAGCAGTACTTC.

The rearrangement uses TRBV7-2 and TRBJ1-4; no reliable D call. This CDR3 is built from 11 residues. The germline V gene encodes CDR1 SGHTA and CDR2 FQGNSA. With 7 bases removed from V and 12 bases from J, the gap between germline ends came to 12 bases. The CDR3 DNA is TGTGCCAGCACCCTAAGCGGACAACTGTTTTTT. Protein sequence: CASTLSGQLFF.

The J gene is TRBJ2-2, the V gene TRBV2; D is uncertain. Germline assignment: CDR1 SNHLY and CDR2 FYNNEI. The V gene lost 2 bases and the J gene lost 2 bases, with 12 bases spanning the gap. The CDR3 has 16 residues. Written as DNA, the CDR3 is TGTGCCAGCAGTGAACCCCTTAGTTTTAACACCGGGGAGCTGTTTTTT. Encoded protein: CASSEPLSFNTGELFF.

This clone was found once. The chain uses TRBV9 and TRBJ2-3; 13 bases are a match to TRBD2. J gave up 4 bases and V 4 bases, and 9 bases lay outside the gene matches. CDR3 length: 17 amino acids. The germline gives CDR1 SGDLS, CDR2 YYNGEE. The CDR3 is CASSPRTSGGLSDTQYF. CDR3 coding DNA: TGTGCCAGCAGCCCTCGGACTAGCGGGGGCTTGTCAGATACGCAGTATTTT.

The rearrangement joins TRBV6-5 to TRBJ1-4; D perhaps matches TRBD1 (5 bases). Germline CDR1 reads MNHEY; CDR2 reads SVGAGI. CDR3 length: 14 amino acids. V lost 6 bases and J lost 0, with 8 bases in between. CDR3 region: CASRLTATNEKLFF. DNA for the CDR3: TGTGCCAGCAGGCTGACAGCAACTAATGAAAAACTGTTTTTT.

V and J are TRBV6-5 and TRBJ1-3, with D perhaps TRBD1 (6 bases). The CDR3 length is 14 residues. V lost 8 bases and J lost 3, with 14 bases in between. CDR1 is MNHEY and CDR2 is SVGAGI in the germline V gene. The CDR3 DNA is TGTGCCAGCCTTGACCAAGGGGGTGGAAACACCATATATTTT. This gives the protein CASLDQGGGNTIYF.

This chain connects TRBV7-8 to TRBJ2-4; a possible D gene is TRBD2 (5 bases). V dropped 4 bases and J dropped 0 bases, with 10 bases sitting between them. This CDR3 is 15 amino acids long. Germline-derived CDR1 and CDR2 are SGHVS and FQNEAQ. In DNA form, the CDR3 reads TGTGCCAGCAGCTCGGACGGACTAGCCAAAAACATTCAGTACTTC. Translating it yields CASSSDGLAKNIQYF.

J is TRBJ1-3 and V is TRBV3-1 (or the pseudogene TRBV3-2), with D unclear. This CDR3 is built from 17 residues. Trimming shortened V by 4 bases and J by 0 bases, and 16 bases separated the two germline ends. Germline CDR1 LGHDT, CDR2 YNNKEL (reference sequence). Here the CDR3 DNA reads TGTGCCAGCAGCCGCCACCCTGCGGATAACTCTGGAAACACCATATATTTT. It specifies CASSRHPADNSGNTIYF.

The CDR3 sequence: CASKIQGNTEAFF. CDR3 bases: TGCGCCAGCAAGATACAGGGGAACACTGAAGCTTTCTTT. The V and J genes are TRBV5-1 and TRBJ1-1; D might be TRBD1 (6 bases). This CDR3 contains 13 residues. Germline V gene lookup returns CDR1 SGHRS and CDR2 YFSETQ. Trimming left V 6 bases short and J 1 base short, with 10 bases between.

The J gene is TRBJ2-5, the V gene TRBV7-9; 16 bases are a match to TRBD2. Germline lookup yields CDR1 SEHNR and CDR2 FQNEAQ (reference sequence). The CDR3 loop spans 19 amino acids. The ends lost 5 bases at V and 5 bases at J; junction bases unmatched: 14. The CDR3 sequence is CASSPATGLAGGLDETQYF. CDR3 nucleotide sequence: TGTGCCAGCAGCCCAGCCACGGGACTAGCGGGGGGGCTGGACGAGACCCAGTACTTC.

The chain employs TRBV4-1 and TRBJ2-2; TRBD2 is a possible D gene (6 bases). The V gene lost 3 bases and the J gene lost 5 bases, with 13 bases spanning the gap. This CDR3 is built from 15 residues. The V gene's germline CDR1 is MGHRA and CDR2 YSYEKL. Written as DNA, the CDR3 is TGCGCCAGCAGCCACTTTGGGGGGAAAACCGGGGAGCTGTTTTTT. Amino acids: CASSHFGGKTGELFF.

The rearrangement joins TRBV7-8 to TRBJ2-7, with 8 bases matching TRBD2. The germline V gene has CDR1 SGHVS and CDR2 FQNEAQ. V gave up 5 bases and J gave up 2 bases; unmatched junction bases: 8. The CDR3 length is 15 residues. The CDR3 region is CASSQTSALTYEQYF. CDR3 coding DNA: TGTGCCAGCAGCCAGACTAGCGCCCTTACCTACGAGCAGTACTTC. Drawing the rest from reference TRBV7-8 and TRBJ2-7, the complete variable domain is GAGVSQSPRYKVAKRGQDVALRCDPISGHVSLFWYQQALGQGPEFLTYFQNEAQLDKSGLPSDRFFAERPEGSVSTLKIQRTQQEDSAVYLCASSQTSALTYEQYFGPGTRLTVT.

The V and J genes are TRBV19 and TRBJ2-5; possible D gene TRBD1, 5 bases. Per the germline V gene, CDR1 is LNHDA and CDR2 is SQIVND (reference sequence). V was pared by 3 bases and J by 5 bases, with 13 bases between. This CDR3 contains 14 residues. The CDR3 coding sequence is TGTGCCAGTAGTATCCAGGGAATGGGGGAGACCCAGTACTTC. Its protein product is CASSIQGMGETQYF.

In its sample, this clone was seen once. The gene calls are TRBV5-7 and TRBJ1-3; 7 nucleotides agree with TRBD1. TRBV5-7 is an ORF, and what it does is uncertain. This CDR3 has 17 residues. The trim removed 4 bases at V and 2 bases at J, leaving 12 bases unmatched. The CDR3 region has the DNA TGTGCCAGCAGCGTGGGAGGGGGCGGGGAGGCTGGAAACACCATATATTTT. This translates into CASSVGGGGEAGNTIYF.

This chain joins TRBV3-1 (or the pseudogene TRBV3-2) and TRBJ2-5; the match to TRBD1 covers 8 bases. CDR1 and CDR2 from the germline V gene are LGHDT and YNNKEL (reference sequence). J gave up 4 bases and V 5 bases, and 9 bases lay outside the gene matches. The CDR3 covers 15 residues. The CDR3 coding sequence is TGTGCCAGCAGCTCCAGGACAGGGATGGGAGAGACCCAGTACTTC. Residues: CASSSRTGMGETQYF.

The chain carries TRBV4-1 and TRBJ2-7; 10 bases line up with TRBD2. The CDR3 runs 15 residues. V was pared by 0 bases and J by 2 bases, with 1 base of the junction left unmatched. Germline CDR1 and CDR2: MGHRA and YSYEKL. The CDR3 DNA reads as TGCGCCAGCAGCCAAGACAGCGGGGGGGCCTACGAGCAGTACTTC. Protein: CASSQDSGGAYEQYF.

This clone was observed once. The V and J genes are TRBV4-3 and TRBJ1-2, with D unresolved. This CDR3 has 16 residues. Between the trimmed V and J ends, which lost 1 base and 3 bases, there was a span of 15 bases. Germline loops: CDR1 LGHNA, CDR2 YSLEER. CDR3 in DNA: TGCGCCAGCAGCCAAGTTCGAGCGCGAGGCGACTATGGCTACACCTTC. It specifies CASSQVRARGDYGYTF.

This clone was picked up one time. V usage is TRBV19 and J usage is TRBJ1-2, with D maybe TRBD1 (5 bases). The CDR3 runs to 14 residues. The V gene lost 1 base and the J gene lost 3 bases, with 9 bases spanning the gap. Germline V gene lookup returns CDR1 LNHDA and CDR2 SQIVND (reference sequence). The CDR3 region is CASSIAGHYYGYTF. Here the CDR3 DNA reads TGTGCCAGTAGTATAGCAGGGCACTACTATGGCTACACCTTC.